The clone carrying this T cell receptor (beta chain) turned up a few times. The data stem from a study of beta chain features in type 1 diabetes. The whole isolated RNA underwent reverse transcription, so sequencing captured expressed TCRB transcripts. Clones were read by immunoSEQ multiplex PCR, and TCRdb kept only the in-frame ones, dropping some. This sample yields around 40,000 clones, of which roughly 56% are seen a single time; approximately 2.1% belongs to the top ten. The sequence was obtained from a woman aged 18-30 years in good health. Material: Tregs from blood.

Here the CDR3 DNA reads TGTGCCAGCAGCCTCACCGGGGATGGCTACACCTTC. This codes for CASSLTGDGYTF. The V and J genes are TRBV6-5 and TRBJ1-2; D remains unclear. This CDR3 region has 12 residues. Germline CDR1 MNHEY, CDR2 SVGAGI. The ends were cut back, 6 bases at V and 6 bases at J, with 11 bases in the middle.